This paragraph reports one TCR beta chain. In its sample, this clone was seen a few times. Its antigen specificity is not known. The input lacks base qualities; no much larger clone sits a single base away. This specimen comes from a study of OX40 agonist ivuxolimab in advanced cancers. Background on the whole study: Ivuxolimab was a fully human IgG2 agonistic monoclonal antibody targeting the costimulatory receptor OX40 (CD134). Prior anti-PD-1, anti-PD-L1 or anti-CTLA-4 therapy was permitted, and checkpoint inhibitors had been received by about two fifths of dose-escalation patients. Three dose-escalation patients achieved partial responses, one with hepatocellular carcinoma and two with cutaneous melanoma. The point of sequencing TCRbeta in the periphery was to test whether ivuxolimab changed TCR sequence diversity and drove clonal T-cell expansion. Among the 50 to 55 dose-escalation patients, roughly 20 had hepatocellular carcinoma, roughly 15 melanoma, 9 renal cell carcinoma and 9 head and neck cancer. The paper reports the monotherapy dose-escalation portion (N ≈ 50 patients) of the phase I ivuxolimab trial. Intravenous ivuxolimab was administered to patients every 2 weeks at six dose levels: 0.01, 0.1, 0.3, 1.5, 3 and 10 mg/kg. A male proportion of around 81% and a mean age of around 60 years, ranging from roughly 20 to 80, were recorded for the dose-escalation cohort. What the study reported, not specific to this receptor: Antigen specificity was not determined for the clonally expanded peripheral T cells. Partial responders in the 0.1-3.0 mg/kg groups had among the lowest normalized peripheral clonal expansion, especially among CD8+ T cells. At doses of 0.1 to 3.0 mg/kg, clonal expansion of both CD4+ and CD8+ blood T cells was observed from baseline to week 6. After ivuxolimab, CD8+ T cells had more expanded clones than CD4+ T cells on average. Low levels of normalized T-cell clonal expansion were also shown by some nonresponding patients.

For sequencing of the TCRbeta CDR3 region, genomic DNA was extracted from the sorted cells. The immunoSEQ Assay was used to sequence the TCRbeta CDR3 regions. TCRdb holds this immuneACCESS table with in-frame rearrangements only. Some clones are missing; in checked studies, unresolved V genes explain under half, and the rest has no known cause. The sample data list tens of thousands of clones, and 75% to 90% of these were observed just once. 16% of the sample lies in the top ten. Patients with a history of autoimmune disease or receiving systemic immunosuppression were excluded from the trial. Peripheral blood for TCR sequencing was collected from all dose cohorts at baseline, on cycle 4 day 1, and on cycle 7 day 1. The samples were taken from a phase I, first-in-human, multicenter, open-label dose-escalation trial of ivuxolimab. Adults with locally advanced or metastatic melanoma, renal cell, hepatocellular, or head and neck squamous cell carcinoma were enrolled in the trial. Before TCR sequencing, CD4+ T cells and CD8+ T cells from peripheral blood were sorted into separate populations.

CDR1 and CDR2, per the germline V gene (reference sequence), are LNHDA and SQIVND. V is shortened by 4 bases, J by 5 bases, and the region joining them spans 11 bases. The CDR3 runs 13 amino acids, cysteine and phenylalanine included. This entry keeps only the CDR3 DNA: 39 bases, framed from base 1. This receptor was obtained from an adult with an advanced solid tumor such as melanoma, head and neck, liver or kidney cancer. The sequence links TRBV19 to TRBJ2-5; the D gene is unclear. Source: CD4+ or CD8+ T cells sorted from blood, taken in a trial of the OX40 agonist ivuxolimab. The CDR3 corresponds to CASSKVGFETQYF. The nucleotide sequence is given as TGTGCCAGTAGTAAGGTGGGGTTTGAGACCCAGTACTTC.